This T cell receptor (beta chain) was captured in a study of T cell repertoires and Cas9 in healthy adults. Study-wide context: SpCas9-reactive CD4 and CD8 T cells were characterized for potency, cytotoxicity and lineage. General study findings and limits: Reportedly, SpCas9-reactive effector T cell proliferation and function were mitigated by SpCas9-reactive Tregs in vitro.

With respect to this clone: What it binds is not known.

The CDR3 contains 18 residues. In germline, CDR1 is SGHAT, CDR2 FQNNGV. V was trimmed by 4 bases and J by 7 bases, leaving 25 bases between them. This table comes from immunoSEQ multiplex PCR, and its TCRdb copy is limited to in-frame clones, with some not included. Among more than 13,000 clones listed, around 90% were seen once. V and J are TRBV11-2 and TRBJ1-4, with D uncertain. Sequences were obtained from Tregs (CD4+, CD25+, CD127-, CD137-, CD154-) from PBMCs; culture status not recorded. The receptor was derived from a human donor in good health. The CDR3 sequence is CASSSRGVQRGLGEKLFF. As DNA, the CDR3 is TGTGCCAGCAGCTCACGCGGGGTGCAGCGGGGTTTGGGTGAAAAACTGTTTTTT.